This T cell receptor beta chain was recorded in a study of identical twins. This clonotype has just a few counts. The antigen is unknown. Germline assignment: CDR1 MNHEY and CDR2 SVGAGI. V was shortened by 0 bases and J by 6 bases, with 12 bases between the two germline ends. The CDR3 loop spans 14 amino acids. Study-wide results and limits: Those out-of-frame alpha sequences shared by twins showed an excess of low generation probability. Clonotypes of the beta chain that were abundant in cord blood carried fewer insertions (memory repertoires showed none).

Through template switching, a universal primer site was introduced, and the cDNA contained unique molecular identifiers. TCRdb ran MiXCR on the 5' RACE reads and lists one entry per CDR3 protein. This sample has about 730,000 distinct CDR3 sequences, with over 20% found just once. These records were also assigned to another study, of T cells expressing NK-cell markers.

The receptor comes from a woman between 18 and 30 years old in good health. This chain uses TRBV6-5 with TRBJ2-7, with D possibly matching TRBD1 (5 bases). The sequencing input was PBMCs. CDR3 coding DNA: TGTGCCAGCAGTTACTCTCCCAGGGCGATCGAGCAGTACTTC. Encoded protein: CASSYSPRAIEQYF.